These 27 T cell receptor beta chains share one sample of origin, sequenced in a study of liver allograft versus peripheral blood T cells. Overall study context: Comparative analysis was performed on T cell receptor repertoires from transplanted livers and from recipients' peripheral blood.

TCRdb recomputed calls from the reads with MiXCR, one row per CDR3 protein. This table holds about 7,300 distinct CDR3 sequences, roughly 18% found once. Every receptor here comes from a human patient who had a liver transplant. The graft donor may have given rise to some T cells.

This clonotype was recorded at least ten times. The chain has TRBV5-6 and TRBJ1-2; TRBD1 might be the D (6 bases). This CDR3 comprises 14 residues. Trimming removed 5 bases from V and 3 bases from J, with 14 bases in between. Germline CDR1 is SGHDT and CDR2 is YYEEEE. CDR3 region: CASRRTVSDYGYTF. The CDR3 DNA sequence: TGTGCCAGCAGGCGGACAGTGAGCGACTATGGCTACACCTTC.

The CDR3: CASSTLGETGAFF. The CDR3 DNA reads TGTGCCAGCAGCACTCTAGGGGAAACGGGAGCTTTCTTT. This chain links TRBV12-3 or TRBV12-4 with TRBJ1-1, with D possibly matching TRBD1 (5 bases). The CDR3 covers 13 residues. V gave up 6 bases and J gave up 10 bases, with 18 bases separating them.

This chain links TRBV5-4 with TRBJ2-1; tentatively, D is TRBD1 (6 bases). V was pared by 0 bases and J by 7 bases, with 17 bases between. Per the germline V gene, CDR1 is SGHNT and CDR2 is YYREEE (reference sequence). CDR3 length equals 16 residues. The CDR3 reads CASSLATAGALNEQFF. CDR3 in DNA: TGTGCCAGCAGCTTGGCGACGGCAGGGGCTCTGAATGAGCAGTTCTTC.

The genes are TRBV30 and TRBJ1-2; 7 bases line up with TRBD1. CDR3 size: 11 residues. V was pared by 5 bases and J by 8 bases, with 5 bases of the junction left unmatched. From germline, CDR1 is GTSNPN and CDR2 SVGIG (reference sequence). The CDR3 DNA is TGTGCCTGGGGACAGGCACGGGGCTACACCTTC. This encodes CAWGQARGYTF.

This clonotype ranks as medium-sized. The genes are TRBV6-5 and TRBJ1-5; perhaps TRBD1 as D (5 bases). Germline CDR1 is MNHEY and CDR2 is SVGAGI. V was clipped by 8 bases and J by 6 bases, with 14 bases between them. The CDR3 spans 13 residues. The CDR3 sequence is CASSRQRGQPQHF. Here the CDR3 DNA reads TGTGCCAGCTCCCGACAGCGAGGTCAGCCCCAGCATTTT.

This clonotype is termed medium-sized. The CDR3 nucleotides read TGTGCCAGCAGCGTGGATGCAAGTAACGGCTACACCTTC. This translates into CASSVDASNGYTF. The chain uses TRBV9 and TRBJ1-2; D remains ambiguous. Germline values: CDR1 SGDLS, CDR2 YYNGEE. The CDR3 contains 13 residues. V dropped 2 bases and J dropped 8 bases, with 13 bases sitting between them.

This clonotype was counted ten times or more. The genes are TRBV7-2 and TRBJ2-3; TRBD2 aligns across 7 bases. This CDR3 has 14 amino acids. Unmatched junction bases numbered 7, after V lost 5 bases and J lost 5 bases. Germline V CDR1 and CDR2: SGHTA, FQGNSA. The DNA for the CDR3 is TGTGCCAGCAGCAGGAGCGGGGCGGGAGATACGCAGTATTTT. Its translation is CASSRSGAGDTQYF.

This clonotype was counted at least ten times. The J gene is TRBJ1-5, the V gene TRBV12-3 or TRBV12-4; D remains unclear. The CDR3 runs 15 residues. Trimming removed 5 bases at V and 5 bases at J, with 16 bases between. The CDR3: CASSPAVTGYQPQHF. The CDR3 coding sequence is TGTGCCAGCAGTCCCGCAGTTACGGGCTATCAGCCCCAGCATTTT.

The V and J genes are TRBV20-1 and TRBJ1-2; TRBD1 might be the D (6 bases). The germline gives CDR1 DFQATT, CDR2 SNEGSKA (reference sequence). This CDR3 region has 14 residues. V was trimmed by 0 bases and J by 8 bases, leaving 16 bases between them. CDR3 DNA: TGCAGTGCTAGAGATCTTAAGGACAGAGGAGGCTACACCTTC. Protein: CSARDLKDRGGYTF.

This clonotype was seen more than once but under ten times. CDR3 nucleotides: TGCGCCAGCAGTGAGAACTACTCCTACGAGCAGTACTTC. It translates to CASSENYSYEQYF. This chain links TRBV10-2 with TRBJ2-7; D gene unclear. Looked up from germline, CDR1 is WSHSY and CDR2 is SAAADI. V lost 2 bases and J 0 bases, leaving 5 bases between the germline ends. The CDR3 sequence is 13 residues long.

For this clonotype: It may be a read error: a sequence one base away is much more abundant. The chain uses TRBV12-3 or TRBV12-4 and TRBJ1-2, with 9 nucleotides matching TRBD1. This CDR3 is 15 amino acids long. The CDR3 coding sequence is TGTGCCAGCAGTCATTCGGGACAGGGCCCCTATGGCGACACCTTC. It specifies CASSHSGQGPYGDTF.

There are many counts of this clonotype. V and J are TRBV6-1 and TRBJ1-5, with TRBD1 as a possible D gene (6 bases). This CDR3 contains 12 residues. The germline gives CDR1 MNHNS, CDR2 SASEGT. V lost 7 bases and J lost 4, with 8 bases in between. This CDR3 is CASTQGNQPQHF. The DNA of the CDR3 is TGTGCCAGCACTCAGGGGAATCAGCCCCAGCATTTT.

This rearrangement joins TRBV12-3 or TRBV12-4 to TRBJ2-3; TRBD2 agrees at 7 bases. The CDR3 contains 16 residues. V lost 0 bases, J lost 4 bases, and 7 bases stayed unmatched. The CDR3 nucleotides read TGTGCCAGCAGTTTAGCAGGGAGGGGAAGCGCAGATACGCAGTATTTT. This sequence encodes CASSLAGRGSADTQYF.

Sample share makes this clonotype medium-sized. The rearrangement joins TRBV18 to TRBJ1-3; D gene uncertain. The CDR3 sequence is 16 residues long. Trimming stripped 2 bases from V and 0 bases from J, with 11 bases between. CDR1 is KGHSH, CDR2 LQKENI, per germline. The CDR3, as DNA: TGTGCCAGCTCACCAAGGGCGGACCGCTCTGGAAACACCATATATTTT. Translation: CASSPRADRSGNTIYF.

The rearrangement uses TRBV6-1 and TRBJ1-3; D is undetermined. Germline V gene data show CDR1 as MNHNS and CDR2 as SASEGT. CDR3 size: 14 residues. V shed 7 bases and J shed 2 bases, with 12 bases lying between them. The CDR3 region is CASTATAPGNTIYF. The CDR3 bases are TGTGCCAGCACCGCCACAGCCCCTGGAAACACCATATATTTT.

This clonotype is labeled as medium-sized. This chain joins TRBV12-3 or TRBV12-4 and TRBJ1-4; D gene ambiguous. The V end lost 3 bases, the J end lost 0 bases, and 5 bases lay between the germline ends. The CDR3 consists of 14 residues. This CDR3 is CASSLEATNEKLFF. In DNA form, the CDR3 reads TGTGCCAGCAGTTTGGAAGCAACTAATGAAAAACTGTTTTTT.

The chain couples TRBV12-3 or TRBV12-4 to TRBJ1-3, with D maybe TRBD1 (6 bases). This CDR3 is built from 14 residues. The germline V and J ends were trimmed by 7 bases and 4 bases, with 14 bases remaining between them. The CDR3 nucleotides are TGTGCCAGCAACCTACAGGGTACGGGAAACACCATATATTTT. As protein: CASNLQGTGNTIYF.

This clonotype has just a few counts. V and J are TRBV12-3 or TRBV12-4 and TRBJ1-2, with a tentative D call TRBD1 (5 bases). The CDR3 length is 13 residues. Trimming took off 1 base at V and 6 bases at J, with 9 bases between the two ends. CDR3 loop: CASSLGTTNGYTF. The CDR3 DNA follows: TGTGCCAGCAGTTTAGGGACAACGAATGGCTACACCTTC.

Here the CDR3 reads CASSLTLNTEAFF. In DNA form, the CDR3 reads TGCGCCAGCAGCTTGACATTGAACACTGAAGCTTTCTTT. The chain employs TRBV5-1 and TRBJ1-1; D unresolved. The germline CDR1 and CDR2 sequences are SGHRS and YFSETQ. The CDR3 sequence is 13 residues long. V was shortened by 1 base and J by 0 bases, with 4 bases between the two germline ends.

This clonotype is categorized as medium-sized. The gene calls are TRBV29-1 and TRBJ1-5; D perhaps matches TRBD1 (5 bases). Germline V lookup: CDR1 SQVTM, CDR2 ANQGSEA. The length of the CDR3 is 15 residues. V dropped 5 bases and J dropped 6 bases, with 20 bases sitting between them. CDR3 protein: CSVSDGLLGAQPQHF. The CDR3 nucleotides read TGCAGCGTTAGTGACGGATTGCTAGGGGCTCAGCCCCAGCATTTT. The full variable domain, completed using reference TRBV29-1 and TRBJ1-5, is SAVISQKPSRDICQRGTSLTIQCQVDSQVTMMFWYRQQPGQSLTLIATANQGSEATYESGFVIDKFPISRPNLTFSTLTVSNMSPEDSSIYLCSVSDGLLGAQPQHFGDGTRLSIL.

The chain recombines TRBV12-3 or TRBV12-4 with TRBJ1-4; 10 bases match TRBD1. The CDR3 runs 19 residues. V lost 5 bases and J lost 0; bases outside the gene matches: 12. CDR3 sequence: CASSVGTGVFGTTNEKLFF. Here the CDR3 DNA reads TGTGCCAGCAGTGTCGGGACAGGGGTATTCGGTACAACTAATGAAAAACTGTTTTTT.

This clonotype turned up a few times. V is TRBV9 and J is TRBJ1-3; D gene ambiguous. Germline V gene data show CDR1 as SGDLS and CDR2 as YYNGEE. Trimming took off 0 bases at V and 4 bases at J, with 8 bases between the two ends. The CDR3 contains 14 residues. The CDR3 nucleotides read TGTGCCAGCAGCGTAGAAGATGCGGGAAACACCATATATTTT. It specifies CASSVEDAGNTIYF.

Sample share makes this clonotype medium-sized (0.01 to 0.1%). This sequence joins TRBV6-6 and TRBJ1-6, with a weak D call TRBD1 (6 bases). The CDR3 sequence is 17 residues long. Per germline, CDR1 MNHNY and CDR2 SVGAGI (reference sequence). V lost 4 bases to trimming and J lost 7 bases, with 20 bases between them. In DNA, the CDR3 is TGTGCCAGCAGTTCCCCGAGACCTACAGGGAAAAATTCACCCCTCCACTTT. Amino acids: CASSSPRPTGKNSPLHF.

This clonotype is medium-sized in the sample. The rearrangement links TRBV6-6 to TRBJ1-6; D is unresolved. Looked up from germline, CDR1 is MNHNY and CDR2 is SVGAGI (reference sequence). The CDR3 extends over 14 amino acids. V gave up 2 bases and J gave up 6 bases, with 8 bases separating them. The CDR3 DNA reads TGTGCCAGCAGTTACGTCCAGGCTAATTCACCCCTCCACTTT. Its protein product is CASSYVQANSPLHF.

This clonotype was counted ten times or more. This chain uses TRBV30 with TRBJ1-1; a weak D match, TRBD1 (5 bases). CDR1 is GTSNPN, CDR2 SVGIG, per germline (reference sequence). The V end lost 0 bases, the J end lost 3 bases, and 8 bases lay between the germline ends. The CDR3 has 13 amino acids. The CDR3 loop is CAWSVRGDTEAFF. In DNA, the CDR3 is TGTGCCTGGAGTGTACGAGGGGACACTGAAGCTTTCTTT.

This clonotype qualifies as medium-sized. The J gene is TRBJ1-2, the V gene TRBV7-2, with 9 bases fitting TRBD1. The V gene end was trimmed by 0 bases and the J gene end by 4 bases; junction bases not matched to a gene: 3. The germline gives CDR1 SGHTA, CDR2 FQGNSA. The CDR3 loop spans 15 amino acids. The CDR3 DNA reads TGTGCCAGCAGCTTAGCCACAGGGGGCATCTATGGCTACACCTTC. This translates into CASSLATGGIYGYTF.

This clonotype is classed as medium-sized. The gene calls are TRBV7-2 and TRBJ1-5; D is ambiguous. CDR3 length equals 13 residues. V was clipped by 1 base and J by 2 bases, with 3 bases between them. In germline, CDR1 is SGHTA, CDR2 FQGNSA. This chain's CDR3 is CASSLVGNQPQHF. CDR3 DNA sequence: TGTGCCAGCAGCTTAGTGGGCAATCAGCCCCAGCATTTT.